This TCR beta chain derives from a study of post-analysis software for immune sequencing data. Study information: The patients showed relapsing-remitting, secondary progressive and progressive-relapsing multiple sclerosis courses.

This clonotype has only a few counts. Its antigen is currently unknown. One end of the junction fails to match germline, which may point to a read error. The TCR beta cDNA libraries contained unique molecular identifiers. Each CDR3 protein gets one entry after TCRdb re-called the PCR reads with MiXCR. The table shows hundreds of thousands of distinct CDR3 sequences, with roughly 27% occurring only once. Study-wide results and caveats: Versus controls, multiple sclerosis patients showed significantly lower diversity (normalized Chao1). By F measure, strong co-clustering occurred among samples prepared in the same batch.

The sequencing input was blood. The sequence was collected from a girl aged 5 to 17 with multiple sclerosis.

The CDR3 DNA sequence: TGTGCCAGCAGATTAGCGGGCCTAAGCACAGATACGCAGTATTTT. Protein: CASRLAGLSTDTQYF. The genes are TRBV12-3 or TRBV12-4 and TRBJ2-3; 7 positions match TRBD2. The CDR3 sequence is 15 residues long.